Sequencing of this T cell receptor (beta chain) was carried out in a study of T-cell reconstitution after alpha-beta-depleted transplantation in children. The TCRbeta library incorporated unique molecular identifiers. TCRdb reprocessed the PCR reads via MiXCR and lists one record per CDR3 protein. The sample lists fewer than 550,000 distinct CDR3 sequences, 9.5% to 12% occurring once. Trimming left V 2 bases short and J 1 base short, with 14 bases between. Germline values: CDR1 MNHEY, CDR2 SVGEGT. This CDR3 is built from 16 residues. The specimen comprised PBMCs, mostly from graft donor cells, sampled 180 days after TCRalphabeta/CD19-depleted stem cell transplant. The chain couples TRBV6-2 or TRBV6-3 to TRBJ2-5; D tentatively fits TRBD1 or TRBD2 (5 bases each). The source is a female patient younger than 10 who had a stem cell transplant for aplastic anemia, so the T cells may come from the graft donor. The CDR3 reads CASSYPGRAGQETQYF. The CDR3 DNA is TGTGCCAGCAGTTACCCGGGACGGGCCGGCCAAGAGACCCAGTACTTC.